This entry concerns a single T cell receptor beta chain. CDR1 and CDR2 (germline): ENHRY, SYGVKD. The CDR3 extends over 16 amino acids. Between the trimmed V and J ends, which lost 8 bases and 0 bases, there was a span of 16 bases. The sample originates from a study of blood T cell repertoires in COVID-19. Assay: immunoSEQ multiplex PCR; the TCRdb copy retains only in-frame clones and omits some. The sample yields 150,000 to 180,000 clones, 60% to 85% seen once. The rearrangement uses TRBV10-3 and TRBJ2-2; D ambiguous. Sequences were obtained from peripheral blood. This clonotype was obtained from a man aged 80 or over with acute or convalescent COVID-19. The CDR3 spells CAIYGSGSANTGELFF. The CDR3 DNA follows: TGTGCCATCTATGGGTCCGGGTCGGCGAACACCGGGGAGCTGTTTTTT.